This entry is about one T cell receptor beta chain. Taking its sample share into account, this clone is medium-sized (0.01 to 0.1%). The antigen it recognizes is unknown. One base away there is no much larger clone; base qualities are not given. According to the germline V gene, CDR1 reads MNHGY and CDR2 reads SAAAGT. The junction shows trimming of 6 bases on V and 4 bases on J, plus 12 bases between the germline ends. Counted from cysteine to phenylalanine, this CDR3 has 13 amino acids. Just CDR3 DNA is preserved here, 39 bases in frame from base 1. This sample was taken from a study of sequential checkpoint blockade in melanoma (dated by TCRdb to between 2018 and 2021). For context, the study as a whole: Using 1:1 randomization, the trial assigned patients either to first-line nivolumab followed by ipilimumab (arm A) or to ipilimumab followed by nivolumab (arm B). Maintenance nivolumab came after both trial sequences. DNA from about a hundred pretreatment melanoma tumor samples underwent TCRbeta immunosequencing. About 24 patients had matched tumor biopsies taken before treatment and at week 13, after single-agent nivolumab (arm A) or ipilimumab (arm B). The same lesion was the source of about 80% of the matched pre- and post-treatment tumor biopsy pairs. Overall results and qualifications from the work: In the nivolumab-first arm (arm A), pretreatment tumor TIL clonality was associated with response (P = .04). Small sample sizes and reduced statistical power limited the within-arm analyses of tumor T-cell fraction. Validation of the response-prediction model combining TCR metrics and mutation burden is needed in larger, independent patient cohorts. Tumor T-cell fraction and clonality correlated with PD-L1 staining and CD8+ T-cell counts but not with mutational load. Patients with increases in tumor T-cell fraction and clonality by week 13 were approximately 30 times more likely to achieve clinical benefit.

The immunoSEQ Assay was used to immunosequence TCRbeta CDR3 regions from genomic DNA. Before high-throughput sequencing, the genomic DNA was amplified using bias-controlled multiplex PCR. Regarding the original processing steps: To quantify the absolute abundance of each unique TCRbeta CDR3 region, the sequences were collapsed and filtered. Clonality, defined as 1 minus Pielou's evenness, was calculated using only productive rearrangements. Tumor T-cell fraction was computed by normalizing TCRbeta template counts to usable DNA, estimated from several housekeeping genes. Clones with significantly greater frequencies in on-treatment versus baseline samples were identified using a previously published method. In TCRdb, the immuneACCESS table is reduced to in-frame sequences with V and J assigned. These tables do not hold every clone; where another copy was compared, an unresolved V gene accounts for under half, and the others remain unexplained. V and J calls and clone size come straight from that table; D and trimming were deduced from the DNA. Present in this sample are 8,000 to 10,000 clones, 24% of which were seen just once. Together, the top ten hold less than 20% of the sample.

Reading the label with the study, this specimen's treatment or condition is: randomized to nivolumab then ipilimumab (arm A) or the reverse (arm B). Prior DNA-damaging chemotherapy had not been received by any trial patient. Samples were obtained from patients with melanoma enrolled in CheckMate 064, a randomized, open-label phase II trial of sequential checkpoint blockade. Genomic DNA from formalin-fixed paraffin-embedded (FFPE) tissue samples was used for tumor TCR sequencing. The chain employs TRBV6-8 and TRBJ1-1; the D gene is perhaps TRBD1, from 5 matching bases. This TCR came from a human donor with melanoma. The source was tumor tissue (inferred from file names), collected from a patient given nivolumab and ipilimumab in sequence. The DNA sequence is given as TGTGCCAGCAGAGACCCCGGGGGCACTGAAGCTTTCTTT. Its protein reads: CASRDPGGTEAFF.